The sequence of this T cell receptor (beta chain) was determined in a study of OX40 agonist ivuxolimab in advanced cancers. Notes on the research overall: The costimulatory receptor OX40 (CD134) was targeted by ivuxolimab, a fully human IgG2 agonistic monoclonal antibody. Intravenous ivuxolimab was administered to patients every 2 weeks at six dose levels: 0.01, 0.1, 0.3, 1.5, 3 and 10 mg/kg. Among the roughly 50 dose-escalation patients, approximately 20 had hepatocellular carcinoma, approximately 15 melanoma, 9 renal cell carcinoma and 9 head and neck cancer. A male proportion of 82.7% and a mean age of 60 years, ranging from about 23 to 90, were recorded for the dose-escalation cohort. Prior anti-PD-1, anti-PD-L1 or anti-CTLA-4 therapy was permitted, and checkpoint inhibitors had been received by about 37% of dose-escalation patients. Partial responses occurred in three dose-escalation patients, of whom one had hepatocellular carcinoma and two had cutaneous melanoma. Peripheral TCRbeta sequencing aimed to test whether ivuxolimab altered TCR sequence diversity and caused clonal T-cell expansion. The paper covers the monotherapy dose-escalation part of the phase I ivuxolimab trial, which included N ≈ 57 patients.

Genomic DNA was extracted from sorted cells for sequencing of the TCRbeta CDR3 region. The immunoSEQ Assay was used for sequencing of TCRbeta CDR3 regions. TCRdb stores this immuneACCESS table with in-frame sequences only. Part of the clones is absent; in the studies checked, under half of the shortfall reflects unresolved V genes, and no reason is known for the rest. For this sample there are about 34,000 clones; 92% appear just once. Together, the top ten hold around 3.8% of the sample. Broad study findings and their caveats: Low levels of normalized T-cell clonal expansion were also seen in some patients who did not respond. In the 0.1-3.0 mg/kg groups, partial responders had among the lowest normalized peripheral clonal expansion, particularly in CD8+ T cells. On average, CD8+ T cells showed more expanded clones than CD4+ T cells after ivuxolimab. Which antigens the clonally expanded peripheral T cells were specific for was not determined. At doses from 0.1 to 3.0 mg/kg, clonal expansion was seen in both CD4+ and CD8+ blood T cells between baseline and week 6.

As for this clone: What this receptor recognizes is not known. Nothing much larger sits one base from this clone, and base qualities are not available.

Looking up the germline V gene (reference sequence) yields CDR1 LNHNV and CDR2 YYDKDF. Germline trimming amounts to 2 bases on V and 0 bases on J, with 9 as the count of junction bases outside the gene matches. The CDR3, cysteine through phenylalanine, is 19 amino acids long. This entry keeps only the CDR3 DNA: 57 bases, framed from base 1. The trial excluded patients who had a history of autoimmune disease or were on systemic immunosuppression. In every dose cohort, peripheral blood was drawn for TCR sequencing at baseline, cycle 4 day 1, and cycle 7 day 1. The samples were drawn from a first-in-human, open-label, multicenter phase I dose-escalation trial of ivuxolimab. Adults with locally advanced or metastatic melanoma, renal cell carcinoma, hepatocellular carcinoma or head and neck squamous cell carcinoma were enrolled in the trial. Before TCR sequencing, CD4+ T cells and CD8+ T cells were sorted from peripheral blood as separate populations.

The receptor was derived from an adult with an advanced solid tumor such as melanoma, head and neck, liver or kidney cancer. Source: CD4+ or CD8+ T cells sorted from blood, taken in a trial of the OX40 agonist ivuxolimab. The rearranged chain carries TRBV15 and TRBJ2-3; the central 12 bases match TRBD2. The DNA is as follows: TGTGCCACCAGCAGAAGGACTAGCGGGGCACCCAGAAGCACAGATACGCAGTATTTT. The encoded protein is CATSRRTSGAPRSTDTQYF.